These 27 T cell receptor beta chains were sequenced from one sample in a study of monozygotic twins with inflammatory bowel disease. TCRdb reprocessed the 5' RACE reads and reports one entry per CDR3 protein, with no DNA. The sample table includes 140,000 to 150,000 distinct CDR3 sequences. What was sequenced was blood. The receptors shown here come from a human donor with ulcerative colitis or Crohn's disease, or a healthy co-twin of an affected twin (not recorded which).

The V call is TRBV19, the J call TRBJ1-2; the D call from TCRdb, TRBD1, cannot be confirmed without DNA. From germline, CDR1 is LNHDA and CDR2 SQIVND (reference sequence). The CDR3 runs 17 residues. This CDR3 is CASSRSRSGTGRYGYTF.

The rearrangement joins TRBV7-9 to TRBJ2-7; TCRdb gives TRBD1 as the D gene, but with no DNA this cannot be confirmed. Germline V gene sequence: CDR1 SEHNR, CDR2 FQNEAQ (reference sequence). CDR3 size: 13 residues. CDR3 sequence: CASSQTPQGQQYF.

V is TRBV11-2 and J is TRBJ1-1; TCRdb's D call of TRBD1 is untestable without DNA. The germline CDR1 and CDR2 sequences are SGHAT and FQNNGV. The CDR3 contains 14 residues. Here the CDR3 reads CASSLAGANTEAFF. Together with reference TRBV11-2 and TRBJ1-1, the CDR3 gives the full variable domain: EAGVAQSPRYKIIEKRQSVAFWCNPISGHATLYWYQQILGQGPKLLIQFQNNGVVDDSQLPKDRFSAERLKGVDSTLKIQPAKLEDSAVYLCASSLAGANTEAFFGQGTRLTVV.

CDR3 region: CAWSPSVATYEQYF. The chain is built from TRBV30 and TRBJ2-7; TCRdb gives TRBD2 as the D gene, but with no DNA this cannot be confirmed. CDR3 length: 14 amino acids. The germline gives CDR1 GTSNPN, CDR2 SVGIG (reference sequence). Full variable domain (missing parts from reference TRBV30 and TRBJ2-7): SQTIHQWPATLVQPVGSPLSLECTVEGTSNPNLYWYRQAAGRGLQLLFYSVGIGQISSEVPQNLSASRPQDRQFILSSKKLLLSDSGFYLCAWSPSVATYEQYFGPGTRLTVT.

The chain's CDR3 is CASILDRGDSYEQYF. J is TRBJ2-7 and V is TRBV12-3 or TRBV12-4; no DNA is available, so the TRBD1 call from TCRdb remains unchecked. This CDR3 is 15 amino acids long.

This rearrangement joins TRBV19 to TRBJ1-5. CDR3 length: 16 amino acids. Germline CDR1 and CDR2: LNHDA and SQIVND (reference sequence). The CDR3 protein is CASSIGAETSNQPQHF.

The genes are TRBV11-2 and TRBJ2-7; without DNA, the TCRdb call of TRBD1 cannot be checked. The CDR3 totals 15 residues. CDR1 is SGHAT, CDR2 FQNNGV, per germline. CDR3 sequence reads: CASSLRIGRGYEQYF. The full variable domain, with the rest looked up from reference TRBV11-2 and TRBJ2-7, is EAGVAQSPRYKIIEKRQSVAFWCNPISGHATLYWYQQILGQGPKLLIQFQNNGVVDDSQLPKDRFSAERLKGVDSTLKIQPAKLEDSAVYLCASSLRIGRGYEQYFGPGTRLTVT.

The chain recombines TRBV27 with TRBJ2-7. Germline assignment: CDR1 MNHEY and CDR2 SMNVEV (reference sequence). CDR3 length: 13 residues. CDR3 sequence reads: CASSPSGLYEQYF.

The chain carries TRBV9 and TRBJ2-2; TCRdb indicates TRBD1, and absent DNA this call remains unverified. This CDR3 comprises 16 residues. The germline V gene has CDR1 SGDLS and CDR2 YYNGEE. CDR3 amino acids: CASSVGGRVNTGELFF.

The rearrangement joins TRBV5-4 to TRBJ2-3; absent DNA, TCRdb's TRBD1 call cannot be checked. CDR1 SGHNT and CDR2 YYREEE come from the germline V gene (reference sequence). The CDR3 totals 15 residues. The CDR3: CASSLSGRSTDTQYF.

This chain uses TRBV20-1 with TRBJ2-3; the D call from TCRdb, TRBD1, cannot be confirmed without DNA. The CDR3 is 14 residues long. Germline CDR1 DFQATT, CDR2 SNEGSKA (reference sequence). CDR3 amino acids: CSASGTDLTDTQYF.

CDR3: CASRPRLEGYTF. V gene TRBV19 combines with J gene TRBJ1-2; no DNA is available, so the TRBD1 call from TCRdb remains unchecked. This CDR3 region has 12 residues. CDR1 LNHDA and CDR2 SQIVND come from the germline V gene (reference sequence).

The rearrangement links TRBV28 to TRBJ2-7. CDR3 length equals 12 residues. CDR1 is MDHEN, CDR2 SYDVKM, per germline. The CDR3 sequence is CASSLLNYEQYF.

The V call is TRBV6-1, the J call TRBJ1-6; TCRdb returns TRBD1, unconfirmable since there is no DNA. CDR1 is MNHNS, CDR2 SASEGT, per germline. This CDR3 has 15 amino acids. CDR3 sequence: CASRQGSSYNSPLHF.

The gene calls are TRBV5-1 and TRBJ1-1. Germline values: CDR1 SGHRS, CDR2 YFSETQ. The CDR3 loop spans 14 amino acids. The CDR3 reads CASSLVGSDTEAFF. Variable domain in full (rest from reference TRBV5-1 and TRBJ1-1): KAGVTQTPRYLIKTRGQQVTLSCSPISGHRSVSWYQQTPGQGLQFLFEYFSETQRNKGNFPGRFSGRQFSNSRSEMNVSTLELGDSALYLCASSLVGSDTEAFFGQGTRLTVV.

CDR3 sequence reads: CSAPPAGGPYNEQFF. This chain connects TRBV20-1 to TRBJ2-1; TCRdb gives TRBD1 as the D gene, but with no DNA this cannot be confirmed. The CDR3 is made up of 15 amino acids. Germline V gene lookup returns CDR1 DFQATT and CDR2 SNEGSKA (reference sequence).

This sequence joins TRBV7-2 and TRBJ1-2; TCRdb selects TRBD1, and the lack of DNA leaves this call unchecked. CDR1 SGHTA and CDR2 FQGNSA come from the germline V gene. The CDR3 contains 17 residues. The CDR3 is CASSLANRGPRDYGYTF.

J is TRBJ1-3 and V is TRBV5-1. This CDR3 is built from 16 residues. Per germline, CDR1 SGHRS and CDR2 YFSETQ. CDR3 region: CASSFEAGFSGNTIYF.

V is TRBV5-6 and J is TRBJ1-5. Per the germline V gene, CDR1 is SGHDT and CDR2 is YYEEEE. CDR3 size: 15 residues. The CDR3 protein is CASSLAVGGNQPQHF.

This chain connects TRBV29-1 to TRBJ2-1; checking the TCRdb D call of TRBD2 is not possible without DNA. The CDR3 length is 16 residues. Germline lookup yields CDR1 SQVTM and CDR2 ANQGSEA. The CDR3 spells CSVESQRTSSYNEQFF.

The chain combines TRBV6-2 or TRBV6-3 with TRBJ1-1; TCRdb outputs TRBD1, but without DNA this stays unchecked. Germline V CDR1 and CDR2: MNHEY, SVGEGT. The length of the CDR3 is 11 residues. The CDR3 sequence: CASRDGQWAFF.

The V gene is TRBV25-1, the J gene TRBJ2-7; as DNA is missing, the TRBD1 call by TCRdb cannot be tested. The CDR3 contains 14 residues. CDR1 and CDR2 (germline): MGHDK, SYGVNS. The CDR3 spells CASSEWDGTYEQYF.

The chain couples TRBV28 to TRBJ2-7; the TRBD1 assignment by TCRdb is unverifiable without DNA. The V gene's germline CDR1 is MDHEN and CDR2 SYDVKM. There are 14 residues in the CDR3. This CDR3 reads CASRPGQLPPEQYF.

This chain links TRBV18 with TRBJ1-1; with no DNA, the TCRdb D assignment of TRBD1 cannot be verified. Germline loops: CDR1 KGHSH, CDR2 LQKENI. The CDR3 covers 15 residues. The CDR3 spells CASSPPTGVRTEAFF.

The V and J genes are TRBV9 and TRBJ2-1; absent DNA, TCRdb's TRBD2 call cannot be checked. Germline V lookup: CDR1 SGDLS, CDR2 YYNGEE. The CDR3 totals 16 residues. CDR3 loop: CASSFLAESSYNEQFF. Drawing the rest from reference TRBV9 and TRBJ2-1, the complete variable domain is DSGVTQTPKHLITATGQRVTLRCSPRSGDLSVYWYQQSLDQGLQFLIQYYNGEERAKGNILERFSAQQFPDLHSELNLSSLELGDSALYFCASSFLAESSYNEQFFGPGTRLTVL.

V gene TRBV6-1 combines with J gene TRBJ2-6. CDR1 and CDR2 from the germline V gene are MNHNS and SASEGT. The CDR3 is made up of 14 amino acids. The CDR3 spells CASTPGGGANVLTF.

The chain recombines TRBV24-1 with TRBJ2-2. Germline CDR1 is KGHDR and CDR2 is SFDVKD. The CDR3 spans 14 residues. Here the CDR3 reads CATRKGGNTGELFF.